The next 32 T cell receptor beta chains were all read from a single sample in a study of cytotoxic CD8 clonotypes in ibrutinib-treated CLL. Here immunoSEQ multiplex PCR was the method, and the copy in TCRdb shows in-frame clones only, minus some. The table lists some 150,000 clones, over 60% of them singletons. Source: PBMCs, taken after 12 months of ibrutinib treatment. These receptor sequences come from a human donor with chronic lymphocytic leukemia.

The gene calls are TRBV11-2 and TRBJ2-7; D may correspond to TRBD1 or TRBD2 (5 bases each). Trimming stripped 5 bases from V and 4 bases from J, with 21 bases between. This CDR3 has 16 residues. Looked up from germline, CDR1 is SGHAT and CDR2 is FQNNGV. The CDR3 coding sequence is TGTGCCAGCAGCCTCCGGGCCCTGGGGCGCGGGTACGAGCAGTACTTC. Protein sequence: CASSLRALGRGYEQYF. The full variable domain, in which reference TRBV11-2 and TRBJ2-7 provide the parts outside the CDR3, is EAGVAQSPRYKIIEKRQSVAFWCNPISGHATLYWYQQILGQGPKLLIQFQNNGVVDDSQLPKDRFSAERLKGVDSTLKIQPAKLEDSAVYLCASSLRALGRGYEQYFGPGTRLTVT.

This chain links TRBV6-5 with TRBJ1-2; 10 bases line up with TRBD1. This CDR3 contains 15 residues. V was pared by 6 bases and J by 5 bases, with 9 bases of the junction left unmatched. Germline CDR1 is MNHEY and CDR2 is SVGAGI. CDR3 sequence: CASRSRTGGGYGYTF. CDR3 bases: TGTGCCAGCAGATCTCGGACAGGGGGAGGTTATGGCTACACCTTC.

The chain links TRBV6-5 to TRBJ2-2; D ambiguous. V was trimmed by 5 bases and J by 4 bases, leaving 5 bases between them. CDR1 is MNHEY, CDR2 SVGAGI, per germline. The CDR3 is made up of 12 amino acids. CDR3 sequence: CASSQITGELFF. The CDR3 bases are TGTGCCAGCAGTCAGATCACCGGGGAGCTGTTTTTT.

V usage is TRBV7-7 and J usage is TRBJ2-5; 7 bases match TRBD1. J lost 5 bases, V lost 4 bases, and 7 bases had no gene match. Germline values: CDR1 SSHAT, CDR2 FNYEAQ (reference sequence). This CDR3 contains 14 residues. CDR3 sequence: CASSYTGVGETQYF. In DNA form, the CDR3 reads TGTGCCAGCAGCTATACAGGGGTAGGGGAGACCCAGTACTTC.

This chain uses TRBV15 with TRBJ1-1; D not certain. The ends were cut back, 1 base at V and 1 base at J, with 7 bases in the middle. The germline gives CDR1 LNHNV, CDR2 YYDKDF (reference sequence). The CDR3 length is 14 residues. The DNA of the CDR3 is TGTGCCACCAGCAGAGCTTGGGAGAACACTGAAGCTTTCTTT. Its protein is CATSRAWENTEAFF.

V gene TRBV10-1 combines with J gene TRBJ1-1, with 7 bases matching TRBD1. Germline lookup yields CDR1 WNHNN and CDR2 SYGVQD (reference sequence). This CDR3 is 14 amino acids long. The V gene end was trimmed by 7 bases and the J gene end by 2 bases; junction bases not matched to a gene: 7. DNA of the CDR3: TGCGCCAGCAAAAGGGGACAGCCTAACACTGAAGCTTTCTTT. It yields the protein CASKRGQPNTEAFF.

The chain uses TRBV5-6 and TRBJ2-7, with 13 bases aligning to TRBD2. Losses at the gene ends were 6 bases for V and 4 bases for J; bases not matched to a gene: 16. The CDR3 extends over 18 amino acids. Germline V gene lookup returns CDR1 SGHDT and CDR2 YYEEEE. The CDR3 DNA reads TGTGCCAGCACCAACACTAGCGGGAGGGCCCGTCGGGTTTACGAGCAGTACTTC. It codes for CASTNTSGRARRVYEQYF. The entire variable domain, with the rest obtained from reference TRBV5-6 and TRBJ2-7, is as follows: DAGVTQSPTHLIKTRGQQVTLRCSPKSGHDTVSWYQQALGQGPQFIFQYYEEEERQRGNFPDRFSGHQFPNYSSELNVNALLLGDSALYLCASTNTSGRARRVYEQYFGPGTRLTVT.

This clone occurred a few times. The genes are TRBV6-6 and TRBJ2-6, with D perhaps TRBD1 or TRBD2 (5 bases each). V lost 8 bases and J lost 12, with 23 bases in between. The CDR3 length is 15 residues. Germline-derived CDR1 and CDR2 are MNHNY and SVGAGI (reference sequence). CDR3 residues: CASLTWDGPLSVLTF. DNA for the CDR3: TGTGCCAGCCTAACCTGGGACGGGCCTTTATCCGTCCTGACTTTC.

This chain connects TRBV6-1 to TRBJ2-7, with a tentative D call TRBD2 (6 bases). This CDR3 is 15 amino acids long. Germline assignment: CDR1 MNHNS and CDR2 SASEGT. The V gene lost 2 bases and the J gene lost 2 bases, with 13 bases spanning the gap. For the CDR3, the DNA is TGTGCCAGCAGTGAACCCGGCGGGGTCACCTACGAGCAGTACTTC. Translation gives CASSEPGGVTYEQYF.

The genes are TRBV1 and TRBJ2-3; the table's D gene call, TRBD2, was not cross checked with the DNA. TRBV1 is listed as a pseudogene. CDR3 length equals 19 residues. The CDR3 here is CTSSQEVTPRGPSTDTQYF. In DNA form, the CDR3 reads TGCACCAGCAGCCAAGAAGTTACCCCTAGAGGCCCTAGCACAGATACGCAGTATTTT.

The V call is TRBV20-1, the J call TRBJ2-7; 8 nucleotides match TRBD2. The length of the CDR3 is 11 residues. CDR1 and CDR2 from the germline V gene are DFQATT and SNEGSKA (reference sequence). The CDR3 is CSNREDGLAGV. DNA for the CDR3: TGCAGCAACCGGGAAGACGGCTTAGCGGGAGTC.

The chain combines TRBV7-9 with TRBJ1-1; D might be TRBD1 (5 bases). The germline V gene encodes CDR1 SEHNR and CDR2 FQNEAQ (reference sequence). V was shortened by 1 base and J by 1 base, with 16 bases between the two germline ends. This CDR3 spans 17 amino acids. The CDR3 DNA reads TGTGCCAGCAGCTTAGTGGCTTTCAGGGTGGGGAACACTGAAGCTTTCTTT. This gives the protein CASSLVAFRVGNTEAFF.

The chain employs TRBV29-1 and TRBJ1-3, with D possibly matching TRBD1 (5 bases). The CDR3 covers 13 residues. CDR1 is SQVTM, CDR2 ANQGSEA, per germline. Deletions cut 1 base from V and 4 bases from J, with 8 bases between. In nucleotides, the CDR3 is TGCAGCGTTGAAGGGCCAGGGGGAAACACCATATATTTT. This gives the protein CSVEGPGGNTIYF.

This clone has just one count. The chain uses TRBV6-1 and TRBJ2-2; 7 bases are shared with TRBD2. This CDR3 region has 15 residues. Germline V gene sequence: CDR1 MNHNS, CDR2 SASEGT. J gave up 6 bases and V 3 bases, and 7 bases lay outside the gene matches. The CDR3 nucleotides are TGTGCCAGCAGTGACACTAGCGTTGGGGCCGGGGAGCTGTTTTTT. It specifies CASSDTSVGAGELFF.

This clone is a singleton in its sample. Additional DNA sequences in this sample encode the identical CDR3. The chain employs TRBV7-2 and TRBJ2-1; D uncertain. CDR1 and CDR2 from the germline V gene are SGHTA and FQGNSA. This CDR3 contains 12 residues. V was cut by 5 bases and J by 2 bases, with 4 bases left in between. The CDR3 loop is CASSPTYNEQFF. Here the CDR3 DNA reads TGTGCCAGCAGCCCGACCTACAATGAGCAGTTCTTC.

The chain joins TRBV4-3 to TRBJ1-1; 11 bases line up with TRBD1. The germline V gene has CDR1 LGHNA and CDR2 YSLEER. After removal of 2 bases from V and 6 bases from J, the junction contained 2 bases not matched to a gene. The CDR3 has 14 amino acids. The DNA of the CDR3 is TGCGCCAGCAGCCAACCGGGACAGGGGGCTGAAGCTTTCTTT. Amino acid sequence: CASSQPGQGAEAFF.

This chain uses TRBV6-5 with TRBJ1-1; 9 nucleotides align to TRBD1. The V gene end was trimmed by 2 bases and the J gene end by 7 bases; junction bases not matched to a gene: 11. This CDR3 has 16 residues. Germline V gene sequence: CDR1 MNHEY, CDR2 SVGAGI. The CDR3 nucleotides are TGTGCCAGCAGTTACGCGACCACAGGGGGCGCCGGTGAAGCTTTCTTT. As protein: CASSYATTGGAGEAFF.

This clone appeared a few times. The rearrangement joins TRBV4-3 to TRBJ1-2; maybe TRBD1 (5 bases). Germline V lookup: CDR1 LGHNA, CDR2 YSLEER. This CDR3 region has 14 residues. The V gene lost 0 bases and the J gene lost 7 bases, with 12 bases spanning the gap. The CDR3, as DNA: TGCGCCAGCAGCCAAGATCGGGCAGGGTTTGGCTACACCTTC. Amino acids: CASSQDRAGFGYTF.

As concerns this clone: This sample also contains other DNA sequences that code for the same CDR3. V and J are TRBV18 and TRBJ2-7; D gene ambiguous. The CDR3 length is 13 residues. CDR1 and CDR2 (germline): KGHSH, LQKENI. V was pared by 0 bases and J by 0 bases, with 3 bases between. CDR3 loop: CASSPPSSYEQYF. The DNA for the CDR3 is TGTGCCAGCTCACCACCGAGCTCCTACGAGCAGTACTTC.

This clone was seen only a few times. The V and J genes are TRBV18 and TRBJ2-3, with 9 bases aligning to TRBD1. Germline V gene lookup returns CDR1 KGHSH and CDR2 LQKENI. The CDR3 is made up of 16 amino acids. J gave up 2 bases and V 4 bases, and 7 bases lay outside the gene matches. CDR3 nucleotide sequence: TGTGCCAGCTCACTCAGGGACAGGGTAATCACAGATACGCAGTATTTT. Its protein is CASSLRDRVITDTQYF.

This chain links TRBV12-5 with TRBJ1-1, with D possibly matching TRBD1 (6 bases). CDR1 LGHNT and CDR2 FRNRAP come from the germline V gene. Between the trimmed V and J ends, which lost 3 bases and 7 bases, there was a span of 9 bases. This CDR3 has 12 amino acids. The CDR3 reads CASGFTGFEAFF. Here the CDR3 DNA reads TGTGCTAGTGGTTTCACAGGGTTTGAAGCTTTCTTT. The full variable domain, its missing parts supplied by reference TRBV12-5 and TRBJ1-1, is DARVTQTPRHKVTEMGQEVTMRCQPILGHNTVFWYRQTMMQGLELLAYFRNRAPLDDSGMPKDRFSAEMPDATLATLKIQPSEPRDSAVYFCASGFTGFEAFFGQGTRLTVV.

This chain links TRBV5-1 with TRBJ2-7, with 7 bases identical to TRBD1. The junction had 3 bases not matched to a gene; V was cut back by 4 bases and J by 2 bases. Germline CDR1 is SGHRS and CDR2 is YFSETQ. The CDR3 contains 13 residues. DNA for the CDR3: TGCGCCAGCAGCCAGGGACAGACCTACGAGCAGTACTTC. Its translation is CASSQGQTYEQYF. The whole variable domain, filled in from reference TRBV5-1 and TRBJ2-7, reads KAGVTQTPRYLIKTRGQQVTLSCSPISGHRSVSWYQQTPGQGLQFLFEYFSETQRNKGNFPGRFSGRQFSNSRSEMNVSTLELGDSALYLCASSQGQTYEQYFGPGTRLTVT.

This clone was observed a few times. The V call is TRBV2, the J call TRBJ1-3; a possible D gene is TRBD1 (6 bases). This CDR3 contains 12 residues. Germline loops: CDR1 SNHLY, CDR2 FYNNEI. Trimming took off 6 bases at V and 5 bases at J, with 8 bases between the two ends. The CDR3 nucleotides are TGTGCCAGCAGAGGGGGTAGAAACACCATATATTTT. Protein product: CASRGGRNTIYF.

The chain carries TRBV9 and TRBJ1-4; 10 positions match TRBD1. Germline values: CDR1 SGDLS, CDR2 YYNGEE. V dropped 4 bases and J dropped 7; count of bases not matched to a gene: 10. The CDR3 is 16 amino acids. DNA of the CDR3: TGTGCCAGCAGCCCCTTTGGACAGGGGGTGGGTGAAAAACTGTTTTTT. It codes for CASSPFGQGVGEKLFF.

This clone showed up just once. V gene TRBV20-1 combines with J gene TRBJ2-1; D is unresolved. Trimming pared 5 bases from V and 7 bases from J, leaving 6 bases between. Looked up from germline, CDR1 is DFQATT and CDR2 is SNEGSKA (reference sequence). The CDR3 totals 10 residues. The CDR3 nucleotides read TGCAGTGCTGGGTTAAATGAGCAGTTCTTC. Residues: CSAGLNEQFF.

The chain recombines TRBV6-6 with TRBJ1-3, with 8 bases lining up with TRBD1. CDR3 length equals 14 residues. Germline trimming cut 6 bases from V and 2 bases from J; bases unmatched to any gene: 3. Germline V lookup: CDR1 MNHNY, CDR2 SVGAGI (reference sequence). CDR3 residues: CASRDREAGNTIYF. CDR3 nucleotides: TGTGCCAGCAGGGACAGGGAGGCTGGAAACACCATATATTTT.

V is TRBV9 and J is TRBJ2-7; 11 bases fit TRBD2. Germline values: CDR1 SGDLS, CDR2 YYNGEE. Trimming removed 2 bases from V and 2 bases from J; junction bases left unmatched: 3. CDR3 length: 15 residues. The CDR3 sequence: CASSVLAGGTYEQYF. The CDR3 nucleotides are TGTGCCAGCAGCGTCTTAGCGGGAGGGACCTACGAGCAGTACTTC.

This clone was recorded only once. This chain links TRBV25-1 with TRBJ2-5; D possibly corresponds to TRBD1 (6 bases). This CDR3 has 15 amino acids. Per germline, CDR1 MGHDK and CDR2 SYGVNS. The V end was cut by 2 bases, the J end by 4 bases, with 14 bases between. CDR3 in DNA: TGTGCCAGCAGTGAACCTACAGGGTTCCCAGAGACCCAGTACTTC. Its translation is CASSEPTGFPETQYF.

The J gene is TRBJ2-2, the V gene TRBV27; 9 bases match TRBD2. This CDR3 has 17 amino acids. With V trimmed by 0 bases and J by 6 bases, 8 bases remained unmatched. Germline V gene lookup returns CDR1 MNHEY and CDR2 SMNVEV (reference sequence). CDR3 protein: CASSLSAGGPVAGELFF. CDR3 in DNA: TGTGCCAGCAGTTTATCGGCGGGAGGGCCAGTTGCCGGGGAGCTGTTTTTT.

This CDR3 reads CASSRGVNTEAFF. The CDR3 nucleotides read TGTGCCAGCAGCCGGGGGGTGAACACTGAAGCTTTCTTT. The J gene is TRBJ1-1, the V gene TRBV14; D might be TRBD1 (5 bases). The ends were cut back, 4 bases at V and 0 bases at J, with 6 bases in the middle. The germline gives CDR1 SGHDN, CDR2 FVKESK. This CDR3 spans 13 amino acids.

V gene TRBV19 combines with J gene TRBJ2-3; the D is unclear. This CDR3 is 12 amino acids long. Germline-derived CDR1 and CDR2 are LNHDA and SQIVND (reference sequence). V was trimmed by 3 bases and J by 4 bases, leaving 5 bases between them. This CDR3 reads CASSMVPDTQYF. Here the CDR3 DNA reads TGTGCCAGTAGTATGGTCCCAGATACGCAGTATTTT. Based on the CDR3 plus reference TRBV19 and TRBJ2-3, the full variable domain is DGGITQSPKYLFRKEGQNVTLSCEQNLNHDAMYWYRQDPGQGLRLIYYSQIVNDFQKGDIAEGYSVSREKKESFPLTVTSAQKNPTAFYLCASSMVPDTQYFGPGTRLTVL.

The chain combines TRBV5-8 with TRBJ1-3; TRBD1 might be the D (5 bases). Germline V gene data show CDR1 as SGHTS and CDR2 as YDEGEE. The CDR3 spans 15 residues. V gave up 0 bases and J gave up 0 bases, with 7 bases separating them. This CDR3 reads CASSLGGDSGNTIYF. The CDR3 DNA follows: TGTGCCAGCAGCTTGGGGGGGGACTCTGGAAACACCATATATTTT.